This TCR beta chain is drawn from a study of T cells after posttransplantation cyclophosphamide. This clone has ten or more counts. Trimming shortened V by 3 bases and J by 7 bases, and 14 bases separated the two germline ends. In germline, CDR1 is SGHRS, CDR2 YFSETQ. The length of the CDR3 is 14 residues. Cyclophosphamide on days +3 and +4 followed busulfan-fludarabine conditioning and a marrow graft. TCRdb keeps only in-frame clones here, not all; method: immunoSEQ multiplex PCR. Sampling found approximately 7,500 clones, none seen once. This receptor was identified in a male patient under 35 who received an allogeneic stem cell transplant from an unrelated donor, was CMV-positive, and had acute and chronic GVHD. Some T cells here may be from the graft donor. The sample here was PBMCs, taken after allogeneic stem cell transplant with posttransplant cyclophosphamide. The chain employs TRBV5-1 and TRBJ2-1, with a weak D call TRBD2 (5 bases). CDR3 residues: CASSWGVGRNEQFF. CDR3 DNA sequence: TGCGCCAGCAGCTGGGGTGTGGGGAGAAATGAGCAGTTCTTC. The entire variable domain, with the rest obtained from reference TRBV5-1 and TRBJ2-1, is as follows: KAGVTQTPRYLIKTRGQQVTLSCSPISGHRSVSWYQQTPGQGLQFLFEYFSETQRNKGNFPGRFSGRQFSNSRSEMNVSTLELGDSALYLCASSWGVGRNEQFFGPGTRLTVL.